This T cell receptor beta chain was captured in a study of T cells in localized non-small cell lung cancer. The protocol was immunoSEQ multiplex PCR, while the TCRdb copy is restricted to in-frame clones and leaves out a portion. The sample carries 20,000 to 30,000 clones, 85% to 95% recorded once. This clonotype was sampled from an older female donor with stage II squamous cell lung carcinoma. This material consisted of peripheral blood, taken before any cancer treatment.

The CDR3 sequence: CASSPRPSYNEQFF. The CDR3 nucleotides read TGTGCCAGCAGCCCCCGTCCTAGCTACAATGAGCAGTTCTTC. This sequence joins TRBV5-4 and TRBJ2-1, with unresolved D. The CDR3 is made up of 14 amino acids. Trimming stripped 4 bases from V and 3 bases from J, with 11 bases between. CDR1 and CDR2 (germline): SGHNT, YYREEE (reference sequence).